The 15 T cell receptor beta chains below come from one sample, sequenced in a study of blood T cell repertoires in COVID-19. Assay used: immunoSEQ multiplex PCR; TCRdb lists only in-frame clones, some missing. Counted here are some 180,000 clones, approximately 80% occurring once; the ten biggest clones make up over 6.5%. Specimen: peripheral blood. The receptors were sampled from a woman in her 40s with COVID-19, enrolled during active disease.

The chain employs TRBV4-2 and TRBJ2-3, with 8 bases aligning to TRBD2. The CDR3 spans 16 residues. Unmatched junction bases numbered 6, after V lost 0 bases and J lost 4 bases. Germline lookup yields CDR1 LGHNA and CDR2 YNFKEQ. CDR3 coding DNA: TGTGCCAGCAGCCAAGAGGTAGCGGGGAAGGCAGATACGCAGTATTTT. Encoded protein: CASSQEVAGKADTQYF.

The chain employs TRBV10-2 and TRBJ1-1, with a weak D call TRBD1 (6 bases). The V gene's germline CDR1 is WSHSY and CDR2 SAAADI. The CDR3 has 15 amino acids. Trimming stripped 6 bases from V and 5 bases from J, with 19 bases between. CDR3 DNA sequence: TGCGCCAGCAGACTCGGACAGCCCGGGGGGACTGAAGCTTTCTTT. Protein sequence: CASRLGQPGGTEAFF.

The V gene is TRBV6-5, the J gene TRBJ2-3, with TRBD2 matching over 12 bases. The V and J ends lost 6 bases and 4 bases, in that order; junction bases with no gene match: 2. Germline loops: CDR1 MNHEY, CDR2 SVGAGI. The CDR3 covers 14 residues. CDR3 bases: TGTGCCAGCAGCGGACTAGCGGGGTCAGATACGCAGTATTTT. Translation: CASSGLAGSDTQYF.

This clone appeared a few times. V usage is TRBV7-8 and J usage is TRBJ1-4; weak D call: TRBD1 (5 bases). The CDR3 covers 13 residues. Germline V gene sequence: CDR1 SGHVS, CDR2 FQNEAQ. The ends were cut back, 6 bases at V and 7 bases at J, with 12 bases in the middle. The CDR3 region is CASSQGRGEKLFF. The CDR3 DNA reads TGTGCCAGCAGTCAAGGGAGGGGTGAAAAACTGTTTTTT.

The chain employs TRBV7-9 and TRBJ2-7; maybe TRBD1 (6 bases). The CDR3 is 15 amino acids. Per germline, CDR1 SEHNR and CDR2 FQNEAQ (reference sequence). Trimming removed 5 bases from V and 0 bases from J, with 14 bases in between. The CDR3 DNA reads TGTGCCAGCAGCACGACCGGGACATCCTCCTACGAGCAGTACTTC. It is translated as CASSTTGTSSYEQYF.

This clone was counted between two and nine times. The chain links TRBV7-9 to TRBJ2-7, with 8 bases matching TRBD2. There are 14 residues in the CDR3. The germline V gene encodes CDR1 SEHNR and CDR2 FQNEAQ (reference sequence). V shed 6 bases and J 0 bases; nucleotides not matched to a gene: 4. The CDR3 coding sequence is TGTGCCAGCAGAACCGGGACTAGCTCCTACGAGCAGTACTTC. Its protein is CASRTGTSSYEQYF.

This chain joins TRBV5-1 and TRBJ1-2, with no clear D. CDR1 and CDR2 (germline): SGHRS, YFSETQ. Trimming removed 5 bases at V and 3 bases at J, with 14 bases between. The CDR3 spans 14 residues. CDR3 nucleotide sequence: TGCGCCAGCAGTCATCAGGAAGTTGACTATGGCTACACCTTC. It encodes CASSHQEVDYGYTF.

This sequence joins TRBV4-2 and TRBJ1-2; no firm D call. Germline V gene data show CDR1 as LGHNA and CDR2 as YNFKEQ. This CDR3 has 14 residues. With 7 bases removed from V and 2 bases from J, the gap between germline ends came to 14 bases. The CDR3 DNA reads TGTGCCAGCACCGCGACTTGGGAGAACTATGGCTACACCTTC. Encoded protein: CASTATWENYGYTF.

This clone appeared a few times. CDR3 amino acids: CAISESGERQPQHF. DNA of the CDR3: TGTGCCATCAGTGAGTCAGGGGAACGGCAGCCCCAGCATTTT. J is TRBJ1-5 and V is TRBV10-3, with D perhaps matching TRBD1 (5 bases). The germline V and J ends were trimmed by 0 bases and 7 bases, with 10 bases remaining between them. In germline, CDR1 is ENHRY, CDR2 SYGVKD. The CDR3 length is 14 residues.

This chain connects TRBV2 to TRBJ2-5; 8 bases are shared with TRBD2. Germline V gives CDR1 SNHLY, CDR2 FYNNEI. V was clipped by 8 bases and J by 7 bases; unmatched bases: 9. This CDR3 is 13 amino acids long. The CDR3 sequence: CASYVDGGGTQYF. CDR3 sequence (DNA): TGTGCCAGCTACGTTGACGGGGGGGGGACCCAGTACTTC.

The V gene is TRBV14, the J gene TRBJ1-4; 8 bases agree with TRBD1. The length of the CDR3 is 18 residues. Germline trimming cut 0 bases from V and 7 bases from J; bases unmatched to any gene: 13. The V gene's germline CDR1 is SGHDN and CDR2 FVKESK. The CDR3 sequence: CASSQDRRGPSLSEKLFF. In DNA form, the CDR3 reads TGTGCCAGCAGCCAAGATCGCAGGGGGCCCTCTTTAAGTGAAAAACTGTTTTTT.

V and J are TRBV5-4 and TRBJ2-7; 7 bases are shared with TRBD1. CDR1 and CDR2 (germline): SGHNT, YYREEE (reference sequence). J lost 3 bases, V lost 4 bases, and 4 bases had no gene match. CDR3 length: 13 residues. The CDR3 DNA reads TGTGCCAGCAGCCCTAGACAGGGCTACGAGCAGTACTTC. This codes for CASSPRQGYEQYF.

The chain is built from TRBV4-1 and TRBJ2-7; the D gene is possibly TRBD2 (6 bases). The CDR3 runs 15 residues. Germline loops: CDR1 MGHRA, CDR2 YSYEKL. Trimming took 1 base from V and 0 from J, leaving 10 bases between them. CDR3 protein: CASSQVEGPSYEQYF. The CDR3 region has the DNA TGCGCCAGCAGCCAAGTGGAGGGGCCCTCCTACGAGCAGTACTTC.

The V and J genes are TRBV5-6 and TRBJ2-1, with 7 bases lining up with TRBD1. Trimming at V came to 1 base and at J to 3 bases, leaving 7 bases not matched to a gene. The CDR3 length is 16 residues. CDR1 and CDR2 from the germline V gene are SGHDT and YYEEEE. CDR3 protein: CASSLMTQGYYNEQFF. The CDR3 DNA reads as TGTGCCAGCAGCTTGATGACACAGGGGTACTACAATGAGCAGTTCTTC.

This clone came up once. V and J are TRBV7-2 and TRBJ2-7, with TRBD2 matching over 10 bases. The J segment lost 2 bases and the V segment lost 8 bases, leaving 9 bases of the junction unmatched. This CDR3 is built from 15 residues. The germline gives CDR1 SGHTA, CDR2 FQGNSA. This chain's CDR3 is CASGVAGGGTYEQYF. The CDR3 DNA reads TGTGCCAGCGGGGTAGCGGGGGGAGGTACCTACGAGCAGTACTTC.